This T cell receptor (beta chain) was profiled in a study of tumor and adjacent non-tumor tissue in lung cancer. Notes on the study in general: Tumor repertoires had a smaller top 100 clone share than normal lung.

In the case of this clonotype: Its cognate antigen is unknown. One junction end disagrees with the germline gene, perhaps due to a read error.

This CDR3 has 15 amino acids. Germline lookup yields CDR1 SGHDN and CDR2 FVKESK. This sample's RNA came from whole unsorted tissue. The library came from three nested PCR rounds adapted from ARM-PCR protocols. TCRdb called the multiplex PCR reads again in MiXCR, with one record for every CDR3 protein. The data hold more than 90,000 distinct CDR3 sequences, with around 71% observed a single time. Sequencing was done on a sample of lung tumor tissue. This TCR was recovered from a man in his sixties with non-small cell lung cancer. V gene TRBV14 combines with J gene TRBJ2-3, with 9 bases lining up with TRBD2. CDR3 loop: CVSCGGGAGTDTQYF. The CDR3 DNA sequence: TGTGTCAGCTGTGGCGGGGGGGCAGGCACAGATACGCAGTATTTT.